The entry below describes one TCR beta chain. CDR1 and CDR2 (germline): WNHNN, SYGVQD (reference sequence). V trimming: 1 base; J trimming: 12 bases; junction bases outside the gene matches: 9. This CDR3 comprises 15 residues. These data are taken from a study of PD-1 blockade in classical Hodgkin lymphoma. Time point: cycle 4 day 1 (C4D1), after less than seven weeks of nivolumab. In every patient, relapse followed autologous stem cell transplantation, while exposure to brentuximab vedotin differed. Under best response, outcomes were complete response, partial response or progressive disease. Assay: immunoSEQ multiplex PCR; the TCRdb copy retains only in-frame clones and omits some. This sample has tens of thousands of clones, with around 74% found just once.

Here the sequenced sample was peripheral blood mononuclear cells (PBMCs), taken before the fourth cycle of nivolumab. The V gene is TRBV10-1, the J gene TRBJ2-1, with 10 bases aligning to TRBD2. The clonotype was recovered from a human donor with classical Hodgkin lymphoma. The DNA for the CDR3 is TGCGCCAGCAGTGAGTTCGATAGCGGGGGGCCCCGGCAGTTCTTC. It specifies CASSEFDSGGPRQFF.